The source of this T cell receptor beta chain is a study of blood T cell repertoires in COVID-19. Clones were sequenced by immunoSEQ multiplex PCR, and TCRdb holds only the in-frame ones, with some missing. The table has fewer than 350,000 clones, approximately 87% seen once. Germline values: CDR1 SEHNR, CDR2 FQNEAQ (reference sequence). The trim removed 1 base at V and 1 base at J, leaving 6 bases unmatched. CDR3 length: 16 residues. The chain employs TRBV7-9 and TRBJ1-1; 7 bases map to TRBD1. Sequenced: peripheral blood. The TCR originated in a woman in her thirties with COVID-19, enrolled during active disease. CDR3 coding DNA: TGTGCCAGCAGCTTAGGACTACAGGGGCGGAACACTGAAGCTTTCTTT. It encodes CASSLGLQGRNTEAFF. Filled out from reference TRBV7-9 and TRBJ1-1, the complete variable domain reads DTGVSQNPRHKITKRGQNVTFRCDPISEHNRLYWYRQTLGQGPEFLTYFQNEAQLEKSRLLSDRFSAERPKGSFSTLEIQRTEQGDSAMYLCASSLGLQGRNTEAFFGQGTRLTVV.